The 15 T cell receptor beta chains below were found in one sample sequenced in a study of cytomegalovirus exposure and HLA in healthy donors. The PCR was carried out with 60 Vbeta primers and 13 Jbeta primers. The table came from immunoSEQ multiplex PCR; TCRdb's copy has only in-frame clones and leaves some out. The sample shows roughly 180,000 clones, about four fifths of them seen only once. Sequenced sample: PBMCs. Receptors were obtained from a girl aged 5-17 years in good health and CMV-seropositive.

The chain carries TRBV7-2 and TRBJ2-5; 11 nucleotides match TRBD2. The CDR3 is 15 residues long. Germline lookup yields CDR1 SGHTA and CDR2 FQGNSA. The ends lost 3 bases at V and 5 bases at J; junction bases unmatched: 5. The CDR3 loop reads CASSFLAGGGETQYF. Here the CDR3 DNA reads TGTGCCAGCAGCTTCCTAGCGGGGGGCGGGGAGACCCAGTACTTC.

The rearrangement joins TRBV12-5 to TRBJ2-1, with D perhaps TRBD1 (6 bases). Trimming took off 3 bases at V and 1 base at J, with 16 bases between the two ends. This CDR3 contains 17 residues. Germline V CDR1 and CDR2: LGHNT, FRNRAP. The DNA for the CDR3 is TGTGCTAGTGGTTTAGACTTTACAGGGTTATCCTACAATGAGCAGTTCTTC. Encoded protein: CASGLDFTGLSYNEQFF.

This chain uses TRBV12-5 with TRBJ2-5, with 7 bases that match TRBD1. V dropped 4 bases and J dropped 5; count of bases not matched to a gene: 10. Germline V gene sequence: CDR1 LGHNT, CDR2 FRNRAP. CDR3 length equals 15 residues. Written as DNA, the CDR3 is TGTGCTAGTGGTTCCCCCCGACAGGGTGGCGAGACCCAGTACTTC. It specifies CASGSPRQGGETQYF.

The chain couples TRBV19 to TRBJ2-1; TRBD2 agrees at 9 bases. The germline V gene has CDR1 LNHDA and CDR2 SQIVND (reference sequence). V shed 7 bases, J shed 3 bases, and the junction held 4 bases outside the gene matches. The CDR3 runs to 14 residues. DNA for the CDR3: TGTGCCAGTAAGGAGCGGGGGGACTACAATGAGCAGTTCTTC. Translated, it gives CASKERGDYNEQFF.

With respect to this clone: Other DNA sequences within the sample encode an identical CDR3. The CDR3 DNA is TGTGCCAGCAGCCTTCGACAGGGTTACGAGCAGTACTTC. Residues: CASSLRQGYEQYF. This chain joins TRBV7-9 and TRBJ2-7; 7 bases match TRBD1. The trim removed 5 bases at V and 4 bases at J, leaving 5 bases unmatched. CDR1 and CDR2 from the germline V gene are SEHNR and FQNEAQ (reference sequence). The CDR3 is made up of 13 amino acids.

This chain uses TRBV19 with TRBJ2-7; tentative D call: TRBD2 (7 bases). The CDR3 extends over 16 amino acids. From germline, CDR1 is LNHDA and CDR2 SQIVND (reference sequence). V lost 0 bases and J 7 bases, leaving 19 bases between the germline ends. This CDR3 reads CASSIDPRDRRGEQYF. As DNA, the CDR3 is TGTGCCAGTAGTATAGACCCCCGAGACAGGCGGGGGGAGCAGTACTTC.

The chain couples TRBV9 to TRBJ2-3; TRBD2 matches 14 bases. Germline V gene data show CDR1 as SGDLS and CDR2 as YYNGEE. V shed 3 bases, J shed 8 bases, and the junction held 11 bases outside the gene matches. The CDR3 is 17 amino acids. DNA of the CDR3: TGTGCCAGCAGCGGACTAGGACTAGCGGGGGGCCCCCGTACGCAGTATTTT. This gives the protein CASSGLGLAGGPRTQYF.

This clone has just a few counts. The rearrangement joins TRBV1 to TRBJ2-5; TRBD2, the D gene given by the table, was not confirmed from the DNA. TRBV1 is termed a pseudogene. CDR3 length: 17 amino acids. The CDR3 nucleotides are TGCACCAGCAGCCAAGATAAACCGGAGGGGCGCCAAGAGACCCAGTACTTC. Encoded protein: CTSSQDKPEGRQETQYF.

The chain carries TRBV5-4 and TRBJ1-2; 8 nucleotides match TRBD1. Per the germline V gene, CDR1 is SGHNT and CDR2 is YYREEE (reference sequence). V lost 0 bases to trimming and J lost 6 bases; unmatched junction nucleotides: 7. The CDR3 is 15 residues long. CDR3 sequence: CASSLGTGKYNGYTF. The CDR3 coding sequence is TGTGCCAGCAGCTTGGGGACAGGGAAGTACAATGGCTACACCTTC.

There are a few counts of this clone. The chain carries TRBV7-2 and TRBJ1-2; perhaps TRBD1 as D (6 bases). The V end was cut by 1 base, the J end by 8 bases, with 14 bases between. The CDR3 has 14 amino acids. Per the germline V gene, CDR1 is SGHTA and CDR2 is FQGNSA. CDR3: CASSLGLQGAGYTF. The CDR3 coding sequence is TGTGCCAGCAGCTTAGGCCTACAGGGAGCGGGCTACACCTTC.

The CDR3 is CASSATGPYEQYF. The CDR3 DNA is TGCGCCAGCAGTGCGACAGGACCCTACGAGCAGTACTTC. The V gene is TRBV10-2, the J gene TRBJ2-7, with D possibly TRBD1 on 6 matching bases. This CDR3 spans 13 amino acids. CDR1 and CDR2 from the germline V gene are WSHSY and SAAADI. V lost 4 bases to trimming and J lost 2 bases, with 9 bases between them.

This chain links TRBV7-9 with TRBJ1-4; the D is unclear. The CDR3 sequence is 13 residues long. Per the germline V gene, CDR1 is SEHNR and CDR2 is FQNEAQ (reference sequence). The germline V and J ends were trimmed by 0 bases and 12 bases, with 11 bases remaining between them. The CDR3 DNA follows: TGTGCCAGCAGCTTAGCGCATCAGTTGGAACTGTTTTTT. Its translation is CASSLAHQLELFF.

The chain uses TRBV14 and TRBJ2-5; tentative D call: TRBD1 (5 bases). V shed 4 bases and J shed 5 bases, with 11 bases lying between them. Germline V gene sequence: CDR1 SGHDN, CDR2 FVKESK. This CDR3 spans 13 amino acids. The CDR3 nucleotides read TGTGCCAGCAGCCGTTCAGGGTGGGAGACCCAGTACTTC. It yields the protein CASSRSGWETQYF.

V is TRBV4-3 and J is TRBJ1-6; TRBD1 matches 9 bases. The CDR3 loop spans 16 amino acids. Germline CDR1 and CDR2: LGHNA and YSLEER. V dropped 1 base and J dropped 9; count of bases not matched to a gene: 7. CDR3 in DNA: TGCGCCAGCAGCCAAGGGACCGGGACAGGGTCTTCACCCCTCCACTTT. Its protein product is CASSQGTGTGSSPLHF.

This chain uses TRBV19 with TRBJ1-5, with TRBD1 identical over 9 bases. The CDR3 is 15 amino acids. J gave up 4 bases and V 1 base, and 2 bases lay outside the gene matches. Germline loops: CDR1 LNHDA, CDR2 SQIVND (reference sequence). The CDR3 here is CASSIGQGGNQPQHF. In DNA form, the CDR3 reads TGTGCCAGTAGTATAGGACAGGGGGGAAATCAGCCCCAGCATTTT.